Detailed here is one T cell receptor (beta chain). What it binds is unknown. The data originate from a study of cytomegalovirus exposure and HLA in healthy donors. The PCR was carried out with 60 Vbeta primers and 13 Jbeta primers. Repertoires were generated with immunoSEQ multiplex PCR, while TCRdb's copy carries only in-frame clones and drops some. The sample lists around 130,000 clones; 82% were seen once. General study results and limits: Researchers reported that three CMV-associated chains were confirmed in vitro as CMV antigen-specific. Around 18,000 TCR beta sequences were associated with HLA alleles at 0.05 false discovery rate in a later analysis. Previously analyzed data showed that most TCR beta V segments were productive at a frequency of about 87% or about 30%. Later analysis associated a missense DCLRE1C variant with TCR beta V- and J-gene trimming.

V was pared by 6 bases and J by 9 bases, with 16 bases of the junction left unmatched. CDR1 and CDR2 from the germline V gene are MNHEY and SMNVEV (reference sequence). The CDR3 contains 18 residues. The source of this sequence is a boy between 2 and 10 years old in good health and CMV-seronegative. Material for sequencing was PBMCs. The chain combines TRBV27 with TRBJ2-1, with 14 bases aligning to TRBD2. The CDR3 DNA follows: TGTGCCAGCAGGACGGGCGGGGGACTAGCGGGAGACAGGGGTGAGCAGTTCTTC. It translates to CASRTGGGLAGDRGEQFF.